This T cell receptor (beta chain) was observed in a study of shared clonotypes between healthy human individuals. Overall study: Donors had three CD4 naive, three CD4 memory, two CD8 naive and one CD8 memory plate apiece.

Sequenced by immunoSEQ multiplex PCR; TCRdb stores in-frame clones only, minus some. The data hold more than 2 million clones, with 90% to 95% observed a single time. Broader study findings: Clonotypes that were shared across a handful of donors made up roughly 5% of naive CD4 clonotypes.

Adults of Caucasian background living in Nashville, Tennessee made up all donors. CD4+ cells yielded CD45RA+ naive and CD45RA-negative memory subsets. A note on this clone: Its antigen is not known.

V lost 8 bases and J lost 9, with 11 bases in between. Germline CDR1 and CDR2: MDHEN and SYDVKM. There are 12 residues in the CDR3. Sequencing was performed on naive CD4+ T cells sorted from blood. Subset specified: CD45RA+ positively selected. The clonotype comes from a man aged 18 to 30 in good health. The J gene is TRBJ1-6, the V gene TRBV28; no firm D call. DNA for the CDR3: TGTGCCAGCTCCGGCCGGGGTTCACCCCTCCACTTT. Translation: CASSGRGSPLHF.